The 4 T cell receptor beta chains presented below share a single source sample, sequenced in a study of T cells in tuberculosis. Time point described: new active TB diagnosis, blood taken before or within 7 days of starting treatment. Sequenced by immunoSEQ multiplex PCR; TCRdb stores in-frame clones only, minus some. Found here are under 40,000 clones, approximately 93% of them singletons; the top ten hold approximately 4.2%. Sequences were derived from PBMCs, sampled at tuberculosis diagnosis. These receptor sequences come from an adult with tuberculosis.

The chain is built from TRBV7-6 and TRBJ2-1; 7 nucleotides line up with TRBD1. With 1 base clipped from V and 5 bases from J, the junction kept 2 bases outside the gene matches. In germline, CDR1 is SGHVS, CDR2 FNYEAQ. The CDR3 totals 14 residues. CDR3 nucleotide sequence: TGTGCCAGCAGCTTAGAGAGGGGGCACAATGAGCAGTTCTTC. This sequence encodes CASSLERGHNEQFF.

The chain combines TRBV14 with TRBJ2-5; D possibly corresponds to TRBD2 (6 bases). V lost 5 bases to trimming and J lost 5 bases, with 27 bases between them. The CDR3 runs 18 residues. Germline V gives CDR1 SGHDN, CDR2 FVKESK. The CDR3 bases are TGTGCCAGCAGCTTCAAAGGCTCCGGGACCCATGGAGGGGAGACCCAGTACTTC. Translation: CASSFKGSGTHGGETQYF.

The gene calls are TRBV5-8 and TRBJ1-1; 7 positions agree with TRBD1. Germline trimming cut 8 bases from V and 8 bases from J; bases unmatched to any gene: 6. Germline values: CDR1 SGHTS, CDR2 YDEGEE. This CDR3 has 11 residues. CDR3 in DNA: TGTGCCAGTCGACAGGGAGTCGAAGCTTTCTTT. Its protein is CASRQGVEAFF.

The genes are TRBV2 and TRBJ1-1; maybe TRBD1 (5 bases). With 8 bases removed from V and 2 bases from J, the gap between germline ends came to 9 bases. Germline CDR1 reads SNHLY; CDR2 reads FYNNEI. The CDR3 runs 12 residues. The chain's CDR3 is CASGAGNTEAFF. The CDR3 DNA sequence: TGTGCCAGCGGGGCCGGAAACACTGAAGCTTTCTTT.